These 25 T cell receptor beta chains originate from one sample sequenced in a study of blood T cell repertoires in COVID-19. Generated by immunoSEQ multiplex PCR, the TCRdb table keeps only in-frame clones and is missing some. The data hold under 80,000 clones, with more than 85% observed a single time. Material for sequencing was peripheral blood. The receptors derive from a man between 65 and 85 years old with acute or convalescent COVID-19.

Turning to this clone: At one end the junction does not follow the germline gene, possibly because of a read error. The chain links TRBV7-7 to TRBJ2-1; maybe TRBD2 (6 bases). Germline CDR1 reads SSHAT; CDR2 reads FNYEAQ (reference sequence). The CDR3 is 16 amino acids. CDR3 coding DNA: TGTGCTAGCAGCCCCGGATCTAGCGCCTCCTACAATGAGCAGTTCTTC. Its protein product is CASSPGSSASYNEQFF.

The J gene is TRBJ1-1, the V gene TRBV7-2; perhaps TRBD1 as D (6 bases). V gave up 6 bases and J gave up 2 bases, with 16 bases separating them. CDR3 length: 15 amino acids. Germline loops: CDR1 SGHTA, CDR2 FQGNSA. DNA for the CDR3: TGTGCCAGCAGTTCACAACCGGGGGGCAACACTGAAGCTTTCTTT. This codes for CASSSQPGGNTEAFF.

The count of this clone is one. V usage is TRBV2 and J usage is TRBJ2-3; no clear D. Germline V lookup: CDR1 SNHLY, CDR2 FYNNEI. This CDR3 has 12 amino acids. The V end was cut by 6 bases, the J end by 5 bases, with 9 bases between. The CDR3 reads CASRLSEDTQYF. DNA of the CDR3: TGTGCCAGCAGACTCTCCGAAGATACGCAGTATTTT.

The chain uses TRBV11-3 and TRBJ2-5; 7 nucleotides agree with TRBD1. Germline values: CDR1 SGHNT, CDR2 YENEEA. This CDR3 has 16 amino acids. V lost 4 bases to trimming and J lost 5 bases; unmatched junction nucleotides: 13. CDR3 in amino acids: CASSSGRGGYRETQYF. The CDR3 region has the DNA TGTGCCAGCAGCTCGGGGAGAGGGGGCTATCGGGAGACCCAGTACTTC. Drawing the rest from reference TRBV11-3 and TRBJ2-5, the complete variable domain is EAGVVQSPRYKIIEKKQPVAFWCNPISGHNTLYWYLQNLGQGPELLIRYENEEAVDDSQLPKDRFSAERLKGVDSTLKIQPAELGDSAVYLCASSSGRGGYRETQYFGPGTRLLVL.

This clone was counted only a few times. The chain is built from TRBV3-1 (or the pseudogene TRBV3-2) and TRBJ1-6; D is uncertain. Trimming shortened V by 1 base and J by 7 bases, and 5 bases separated the two germline ends. The CDR3 totals 13 residues. Germline loops: CDR1 LGHDT, CDR2 YNNKEL (reference sequence). This CDR3 reads CASSQVRNSPLHF. The CDR3 region has the DNA TGTGCCAGCAGCCAAGTTAGAAATTCACCCCTCCACTTT.

The V and J genes are TRBV28 and TRBJ1-1; unclear D gene. The V gene's germline CDR1 is MDHEN and CDR2 SYDVKM. The CDR3 has 15 amino acids. The V gene lost 6 bases and the J gene lost 1 base, with 15 bases spanning the gap. The CDR3: CASSPSLGANTEAFF. The DNA of the CDR3 is TGTGCCAGCAGCCCAAGCTTAGGAGCGAACACTGAAGCTTTCTTT.

This clone occurred once. This chain links TRBV3-1 (or the pseudogene TRBV3-2) with TRBJ2-2; TRBD2 might be the D (5 bases). Germline V gene lookup returns CDR1 LGHDT and CDR2 YNNKEL (reference sequence). The V and J ends lost 5 bases and 6 bases respectively, with 13 bases between them. The CDR3 spans 14 residues. CDR3 nucleotide sequence: TGTGCCAGCAGCATTTCGGGGTGGCCCGGGGAGCTGTTTTTT. Encoded protein: CASSISGWPGELFF.

The V gene is TRBV29-1, the J gene TRBJ2-3; TRBD2 might be the D (5 bases). The germline CDR1 and CDR2 sequences are SQVTM and ANQGSEA. V lost 7 bases and J lost 5, with 16 bases in between. CDR3 length: 13 residues. In nucleotides, the CDR3 is TGCAGCGCTGGACTCTTTTCGGGAGATACGCAGTATTTT. Protein: CSAGLFSGDTQYF.

This clone was detected only once. V usage is TRBV5-1 and J usage is TRBJ2-1, with TRBD2 identical over 8 bases. The germline CDR1 and CDR2 sequences are SGHRS and YFSETQ. The CDR3 has 14 residues. The V gene end was trimmed by 4 bases and the J gene end by 10 bases; junction bases not matched to a gene: 10. The chain's CDR3 is CASSRTGTSWEQFF. As DNA, the CDR3 is TGCGCCAGCAGCCGAACCGGGACTAGTTGGGAGCAGTTCTTC.

The chain links TRBV7-3 to TRBJ1-1, with D maybe TRBD1 (5 bases). The length of the CDR3 is 14 residues. V gave up 0 bases and J gave up 4 bases, with 9 bases separating them. CDR1 is SGHTA and CDR2 is FQGTGA in the germline V gene. DNA for the CDR3: TGTGCCAGCAGCTTAACGTCCCAGGGCACTGAAGCTTTCTTT. Protein sequence: CASSLTSQGTEAFF.

V gene TRBV27 combines with J gene TRBJ2-7; possible D gene TRBD2, 5 bases. V lost 0 bases and J 2 bases, leaving 11 bases between the germline ends. This CDR3 region has 15 residues. Germline loops: CDR1 MNHEY, CDR2 SMNVEV (reference sequence). As DNA, the CDR3 is TGTGCCAGCAGTTTATCGACGGCGGGTACCTACGAGCAGTACTTC. Its translation is CASSLSTAGTYEQYF.

V is TRBV21-1 and J is TRBJ2-7; TRBD1 reflects the table's D call only, with no check against the DNA. TRBV21-1 is recorded as a pseudogene. This CDR3 comprises 19 residues. The DNA of the CDR3 is TGTGCCAGCAGCCGTCCCGGGACAGTGCTCAACCACACCTCCTACGAGCAGTACTTC. The encoded protein is CASSRPGTVLNHTSYEQYF.

For this clone: A junction end diverges from the germline sequence, so it may reflect a read error. The V call is TRBV6-5, the J call TRBJ2-7; 7 nucleotides match TRBD1. The CDR3 has 14 amino acids. Germline CDR1 and CDR2: MNHEY and SVGAGI. The CDR3 reads CASTYKQGTYEQYF. The CDR3 coding sequence is TGTGCCAGCACTTACAAACAGGGGACCTACGAGCAGTACTTC.

This clone has just one count. The V and J genes are TRBV6-5 and TRBJ1-1; no reliable D call. The length of the CDR3 is 11 residues. Looked up from germline, CDR1 is MNHEY and CDR2 is SVGAGI. The V and J ends lost 8 bases and 6 bases respectively, with 10 bases between them. The CDR3 is CASSGGPEAFF. Written as DNA, the CDR3 is TGTGCCAGCTCAGGAGGGCCTGAAGCTTTCTTT.

The chain recombines TRBV10-2 with TRBJ1-1, with D possibly TRBD1 on 6 matching bases. Deletions cut 6 bases from V and 0 bases from J, with 14 bases between. The CDR3 runs 15 residues. In germline, CDR1 is WSHSY, CDR2 SAAADI. CDR3 in amino acids: CASSEETGVNTEAFF. The DNA of the CDR3 is TGCGCCAGCAGCGAAGAGACAGGTGTGAACACTGAAGCTTTCTTT.

The rearrangement uses TRBV7-3 and TRBJ2-5, with D possibly TRBD2 on 6 matching bases. The length of the CDR3 is 13 residues. Germline-derived CDR1 and CDR2 are SGHTA and FQGTGA. Trimming left V 1 base short and J 5 bases short, with 8 bases between. The CDR3 loop reads CASSLIGGETQYF. CDR3 nucleotide sequence: TGTGCCAGCAGCTTAATCGGAGGGGAGACCCAGTACTTC.

J is TRBJ1-4 and V is TRBV7-2; perhaps TRBD1 as D (5 bases). V lost 5 bases to trimming and J lost 4 bases, with 14 bases between them. The CDR3 contains 15 residues. Germline CDR1 is SGHTA and CDR2 is FQGNSA. Written as DNA, the CDR3 is TGTGCCAGCAGCGTCCGGGGGAGGGGTAATGAAAAACTGTTTTTT. Protein sequence: CASSVRGRGNEKLFF. Variable domain in full (rest from reference TRBV7-2 and TRBJ1-4): GAGVSQSPSNKVTEKGKDVELRCDPISGHTALYWYRQSLGQGLEFLIYFQGNSAPDKSGLPSDRFSAERTGGSVSTLTIQRTQQEDSAVYLCASSVRGRGNEKLFFGSGTQLSVL.

The chain has TRBV29-1 and TRBJ1-2; 7 nucleotides agree with TRBD1. Germline V gives CDR1 SQVTM, CDR2 ANQGSEA. V was clipped by 4 bases and J by 8 bases; unmatched bases: 7. CDR3 length: 12 amino acids. In nucleotides, the CDR3 is TGCAGCGTTGGGGACAGTCGGGCGGGCTACACCTTC. Its translation is CSVGDSRAGYTF.

The chain recombines TRBV6-6 with TRBJ2-7, with 10 bases identical to TRBD2. V lost 6 bases, J lost 6 bases, and 8 bases stayed unmatched. This CDR3 region has 14 residues. The germline CDR1 and CDR2 sequences are MNHNY and SVGAGI (reference sequence). The CDR3 nucleotides read TGTGCCAGCAGCGAGCGGGAGGGCCGTCGCGAGCAGTACTTC. Translated, it gives CASSEREGRREQYF.

This chain joins TRBV5-6 and TRBJ1-2; maybe TRBD1 (6 bases). Per germline, CDR1 SGHDT and CDR2 YYEEEE. The CDR3 spans 16 residues. V was clipped by 4 bases and J by 3 bases, with 19 bases between them. The CDR3 reads CASSPTGRGSDYGYTF. DNA for the CDR3: TGTGCCAGCAGCCCTACCGGAAGGGGGAGCGACTATGGCTACACCTTC.

This chain links TRBV7-9 with TRBJ1-1; D remains ambiguous. The V and J ends lost 6 bases and 1 base respectively, with 15 bases between them. Germline CDR1 SEHNR, CDR2 FQNEAQ (reference sequence). The CDR3 has 15 residues. The CDR3 loop is CASRLIREANTEAFF. The CDR3 DNA is TGTGCCAGCAGACTCATTAGGGAGGCGAACACTGAAGCTTTCTTT.

The chain couples TRBV7-9 to TRBJ2-7, with D tentatively TRBD2 (7 bases). CDR3 length equals 14 residues. The ends were cut back, 8 bases at V and 3 bases at J, with 17 bases in the middle. Germline V CDR1 and CDR2: SEHNR, FQNEAQ (reference sequence). The CDR3 loop reads CASGRGGTYYEQYF. CDR3 DNA: TGTGCCAGCGGGAGGGGGGGCACGTACTACGAGCAGTACTTC.

This chain's CDR3 is CASNVPSGRQFF. The CDR3 DNA sequence: TGTGCCAGCAACGTTCCAAGCGGGAGGCAGTTCTTC. The V gene is TRBV6-5, the J gene TRBJ2-1, with TRBD2 matching 8 bases. CDR1 MNHEY and CDR2 SVGAGI come from the germline V gene. V was clipped by 7 bases and J by 12 bases; unmatched bases: 8. This CDR3 region has 12 residues.

The rearrangement uses TRBV19 and TRBJ1-1; TRBD1 aligns across 8 bases. CDR3 length equals 12 residues. The V and J ends lost 6 bases and 4 bases, in that order; junction bases with no gene match: 1. In germline, CDR1 is LNHDA, CDR2 SQIVND (reference sequence). The CDR3 DNA sequence: TGTGCCAGTAGACAGGGGGTCACTGAAGCTTTCTTT. Amino acid sequence: CASRQGVTEAFF.

The CDR3 spells CAIQREGRYEQYF. The CDR3 bases are TGTGCCATACAGCGGGAGGGCCGCTACGAGCAGTACTTC. The chain has TRBV10-3 and TRBJ2-7; 10 nucleotides match TRBD2. The J segment lost 3 bases and the V segment lost 9 bases, leaving 5 bases of the junction unmatched. CDR1 and CDR2 (germline): ENHRY, SYGVKD. This CDR3 region has 13 residues.